This TCR beta chain was captured by sequencing in a study of human CD4 T cells and Enterobacteriaceae. This clone was detected only once. Produced via immunoSEQ multiplex PCR; TCRdb's table is partial and in-frame only. The sample lists about 29,000 clones; about 82% were seen once. This CDR3 region has 13 residues. CDR1 MNHEY and CDR2 SMNVEV come from the germline V gene (reference sequence). Trimming pared 4 bases from V and 5 bases from J, leaving 11 bases between. The memory gate held CD4+ cells that were not CD45RA+CCR7+CD95- naive cells, over 95% pure. Before sorting, cells positive for CD8, CD14, CD16, CD56, CD19 or bright CD25 were removed.

Sequencing used memory CD4+ T cells from blood. The rearrangement uses TRBV27 and TRBJ1-1; possibly TRBD1 for D (5 bases). This TCR came from a human donor in good health. CDR3 nucleotides: TGTGCCAGCAGTTCAGCAGGGTGGACTGAAGCTTTCTTT. Protein sequence: CASSSAGWTEAFF.